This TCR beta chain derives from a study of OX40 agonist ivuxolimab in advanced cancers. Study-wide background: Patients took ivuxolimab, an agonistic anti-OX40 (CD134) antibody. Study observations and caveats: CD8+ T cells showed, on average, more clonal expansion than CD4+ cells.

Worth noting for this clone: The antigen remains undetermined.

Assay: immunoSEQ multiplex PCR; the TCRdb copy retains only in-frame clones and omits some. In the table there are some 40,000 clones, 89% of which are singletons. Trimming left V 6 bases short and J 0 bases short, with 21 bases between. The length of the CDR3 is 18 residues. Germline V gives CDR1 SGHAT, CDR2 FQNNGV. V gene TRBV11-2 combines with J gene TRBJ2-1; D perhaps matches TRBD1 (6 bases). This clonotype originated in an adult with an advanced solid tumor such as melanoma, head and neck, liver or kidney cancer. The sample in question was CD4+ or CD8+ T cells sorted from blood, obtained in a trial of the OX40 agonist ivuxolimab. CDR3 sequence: CASSKNPSDRSSYNEQFF. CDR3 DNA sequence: TGTGCCAGCAGTAAAAACCCATCGGACAGAAGCTCCTACAATGAGCAGTTCTTC. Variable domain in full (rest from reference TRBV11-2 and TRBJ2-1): EAGVAQSPRYKIIEKRQSVAFWCNPISGHATLYWYQQILGQGPKLLIQFQNNGVVDDSQLPKDRFSAERLKGVDSTLKIQPAKLEDSAVYLCASSKNPSDRSSYNEQFFGPGTRLTVL.